These 27 T cell receptor beta chains originate from one sample sequenced in a study of human T cells and chemical hapten exposure. Each CDR3 protein is one row after TCRdb ran MiXCR on the RACE reads. The table lists about 380,000 distinct CDR3 sequences, nearly 6.5% of them singletons. Time point reported: patch test 2, 6 weeks after DPC sensitization. Treatment denoted: therapeutic diphenylcyclopropenone sensitization with weekly scalp DPC. The sample here was whole blood, taken in connection with sensitization to the hapten diphenylcyclopropenone (DPC). These receptors all come from a woman aged 18-29 years with alopecia areata. Some clones in this sample may be carry-over from other donors' samples.

The table lists this clonotype with a count of one. The chain employs TRBV12-3 or TRBV12-4 and TRBJ2-1; D may be TRBD1 (6 bases). This CDR3 region has 12 residues. The V end was cut by 5 bases, the J end by 7 bases, with 9 bases between. CDR3 protein: CASSPGQNEQFF. The CDR3 region has the DNA TGTGCCAGCAGTCCCGGACAGAATGAGCAGTTCTTC.

This clonotype has just a few counts. The chain combines TRBV3-1 with TRBJ2-7; TRBD2 aligns across 7 bases. This CDR3 has 15 residues. Germline CDR1 LGHDT, CDR2 YNNKEL (reference sequence). Germline trimming cut 4 bases from V and 3 bases from J; bases unmatched to any gene: 9. CDR3 nucleotide sequence: TGTGCCAGCAGCCTCCCGGGGGGTGGCTACTACGAGCAGTACTTC. Translating it yields CASSLPGGGYYEQYF.

This clonotype was seen a handful of times. The V gene is TRBV5-1, the J gene TRBJ2-7, with D perhaps matching TRBD1 (6 bases). Germline V gives CDR1 SGHRS, CDR2 YFSETQ. The V end was cut by 0 bases, the J end by 1 base, with 14 bases between. The CDR3 extends over 16 amino acids. CDR3 in amino acids: CASSLGDTSWSYEQYF. CDR3 DNA sequence: TGCGCCAGCAGCTTGGGGGACACGAGTTGGTCCTACGAGCAGTACTTC.

The sample holds a few counts of this clonotype. V usage is TRBV4-3 and J usage is TRBJ2-2; perhaps TRBD2 as D (6 bases). The V end lost 3 bases, the J end lost 4 bases, and 12 bases lay between the germline ends. The CDR3 loop spans 15 amino acids. Germline lookup yields CDR1 LGHNA and CDR2 YSLEER. CDR3 sequence: CASSQEGYSTGELFF. The CDR3, as DNA: TGCGCCAGCAGCCAGGAGGGATACTCCACCGGGGAGCTGTTTTTT.

The table lists this clonotype with a few counts. J is TRBJ2-1 and V is TRBV2, with 13 bases matching TRBD2. V dropped 5 bases and J dropped 3; count of bases not matched to a gene: 1. Germline CDR1 reads SNHLY; CDR2 reads FYNNEI. The CDR3 is 15 amino acids. The CDR3 DNA sequence: TGTGCCAGCAGTTGGACTAGCGGGGGCTACAATGAGCAGTTCTTC. Its translation is CASSWTSGGYNEQFF.

This clonotype was seen at least ten times. The chain uses TRBV6-5 and TRBJ2-3; TRBD1 agrees at 10 bases. This CDR3 has 15 residues. Germline V lookup: CDR1 MNHEY, CDR2 SVGAGI. The J segment lost 2 bases and the V segment lost 6 bases, leaving 5 bases of the junction unmatched. CDR3 in amino acids: CASSLTGGSTDTQYF. The CDR3 bases are TGTGCCAGCAGCCTGACAGGGGGCTCCACAGATACGCAGTATTTT.

This chain links TRBV12-3 or TRBV12-4 with TRBJ2-5; tentative D call: TRBD1 (7 bases). CDR3 length: 21 amino acids. V gave up 5 bases and J gave up 1 base, with 32 bases separating them. CDR3 bases: TGTGCCAGCAGTCAACGAGAAAAGTTGGGTTTCGGGGGACAGCCCCAAGAGACCCAGTACTTC. Translated: CASSQREKLGFGGQPQETQYF.

This clonotype is medium-sized within its sample. The genes are TRBV20-1 and TRBJ2-3; 9 nucleotides align to TRBD2. The length of the CDR3 is 18 residues. Germline lookup yields CDR1 DFQATT and CDR2 SNEGSKA (reference sequence). The junction had 21 bases not matched to a gene; V was cut back by 5 bases and J by 6 bases. The CDR3 DNA is TGCAGTGCTCTAGGTGCTAGCGGGGCCTATACGGCCGTTGATACGCAGTATTTT. This translates into CSALGASGAYTAVDTQYF.

This clonotype was recorded many times. The rearrangement joins TRBV12-3 or TRBV12-4 to TRBJ1-4; D possibly corresponds to TRBD1 (6 bases). V lost 5 bases to trimming and J lost 1 base, with 8 bases between them. The CDR3 length is 14 residues. The CDR3 nucleotides read TGTGCCAGCAGTGTCAGGGGAACTAATGAAAAACTGTTTTTT. This encodes CASSVRGTNEKLFF.

This clonotype was picked up many times. For the CDR3, the DNA is TGTGCCAGCAGTTACCCCACCGGGGGGCACCACGAGCAGTACTTC. This translates into CASSYPTGGHHEQYF. The V call is TRBV6-2 or TRBV6-3, the J call TRBJ2-7, with a possible D match to TRBD2 (7 bases). V was cut by 2 bases and J by 5 bases, with 16 bases left in between. Germline V lookup: CDR1 MNHEY, CDR2 SVGEGT. The CDR3 is made up of 15 amino acids.

This clonotype was detected a few times. This chain joins TRBV20-1 and TRBJ1-1, with 9 bases that match TRBD1. After removal of 2 bases from V and 0 bases from J, the junction contained 1 base not matched to a gene. The CDR3 runs 14 residues. The V gene's germline CDR1 is DFQATT and CDR2 SNEGSKA (reference sequence). The CDR3: CSARRQGVNTEAFF. CDR3 sequence (DNA): TGCAGTGCTAGAAGACAGGGGGTGAACACTGAAGCTTTCTTT.

This clonotype came up many times. The J gene is TRBJ1-1, the V gene TRBV7-6; tentative D call: TRBD1 (6 bases). Germline V gene lookup returns CDR1 SGHVS and CDR2 FNYEAQ. The CDR3 extends over 14 amino acids. Trimming removed 2 bases at V and 4 bases at J, with 11 bases between. In nucleotides, the CDR3 is TGTGCCAGCAGCTTATTAGGGGGAGGCACTGAAGCTTTCTTT. It codes for CASSLLGGGTEAFF.

The gene calls are TRBV6-2 or TRBV6-3 and TRBJ1-3; D is perhaps TRBD1 (6 bases). V was shortened by 7 bases and J by 0 bases, with 10 bases between the two germline ends. The CDR3 is 14 residues long. The germline CDR1 and CDR2 sequences are MNHEY and SVGEGT. The CDR3 here is CASTADSSGNTIYF. The CDR3 DNA is TGTGCCAGCACCGCGGACAGCTCTGGAAACACCATATATTTT.

This clonotype was detected ten times or more. This rearrangement joins TRBV20-1 to TRBJ1-1, with D maybe TRBD1 (5 bases). Germline V gives CDR1 DFQATT, CDR2 SNEGSKA (reference sequence). V gave up 7 bases and J gave up 4 bases, with 16 bases separating them. This CDR3 contains 13 residues. The CDR3 nucleotides are TGCAGTGTTCCTACAAGGGACGGCACTGAAGCTTTCTTT. It translates to CSVPTRDGTEAFF.

The chain employs TRBV29-1 and TRBJ1-1; D unclear. The CDR3 sequence is 13 residues long. Trimming pared 6 bases from V and 4 bases from J, leaving 15 bases between. The germline V gene has CDR1 SQVTM and CDR2 ANQGSEA. DNA for the CDR3: TGCAGCGTCCGCGCCGGGGAGACCACTGAAGCTTTCTTT. Amino acids: CSVRAGETTEAFF.

This clonotype was found many times. The CDR3 sequence is CASSYSASGGPTSYEQYF. CDR3 sequence (DNA): TGTGCCAGCAGTTACTCGGCTAGCGGGGGGCCGACCTCCTACGAGCAGTACTTC. The J gene is TRBJ2-7, the V gene TRBV6-6; 11 bases line up with TRBD2. Germline values: CDR1 MNHNY, CDR2 SVGAGI (reference sequence). This CDR3 contains 18 residues. Trimming took 0 bases from V and 0 from J; bases not matched to a gene: 7.

This clonotype was picked up many times. This chain connects TRBV6-6 to TRBJ1-5; D uncertain. This CDR3 has 13 residues. Germline V gene sequence: CDR1 MNHNY, CDR2 SVGAGI (reference sequence). The germline V and J ends were trimmed by 10 bases and 0 bases, with 10 bases remaining between them. In DNA, the CDR3 is TGTGCCACCACACCCTATAGCAATCAGCCCCAGCATTTT. This encodes CATTPYSNQPQHF.

The CDR3, as DNA: TGTGCCAGCTCACCCCCGGGGGAGTTAAGCTACGAGCAGTACTTC. Amino acids: CASSPPGELSYEQYF. The chain employs TRBV18 and TRBJ2-7, with D perhaps TRBD2 (6 bases). Deletions cut 3 bases from V and 3 bases from J, with 15 bases between. The CDR3 sequence is 15 residues long. The V gene's germline CDR1 is KGHSH and CDR2 LQKENI.

V usage is TRBV24-1 and J usage is TRBJ2-3; D is tentatively TRBD1 or TRBD2 (6 bases each). The V gene's germline CDR1 is KGHDR and CDR2 SFDVKD. CDR3 size: 15 residues. V shed 3 bases and J shed 2 bases, with 11 bases lying between them. CDR3 nucleotide sequence: TGTGCCACCAGTGATCCCCGGGGGCCCACAGATACGCAGTATTTT. It is translated as CATSDPRGPTDTQYF.

This clonotype was detected many times. The genes are TRBV7-9 and TRBJ2-7; 9 positions agree with TRBD2. The germline V gene encodes CDR1 SEHNR and CDR2 FQNEAQ (reference sequence). The CDR3 is 16 residues long. J was trimmed by 2 bases and V by 1 base; bases with no gene match: 6. This CDR3 reads CASSLESSGVPYEQYF. CDR3 DNA: TGTGCCAGCAGCTTAGAGTCTAGCGGGGTGCCCTACGAGCAGTACTTC.

This clonotype was detected ten times or more. The rearrangement joins TRBV7-9 to TRBJ1-2; D not certain. Trimming took off 5 bases at V and 4 bases at J, with 14 bases between the two ends. In germline, CDR1 is SEHNR, CDR2 FQNEAQ (reference sequence). This CDR3 region has 14 residues. This CDR3 reads CASSEETISYGYTF. The DNA of the CDR3 is TGTGCCAGCAGCGAAGAGACAATTTCCTATGGCTACACCTTC.

This chain connects TRBV6-6 to TRBJ1-1, with D tentatively TRBD1 (5 bases). CDR1 and CDR2 (germline): MNHNY, SVGAGI (reference sequence). The germline V and J ends were trimmed by 0 bases and 1 base, with 12 bases remaining between them. CDR3 length equals 16 residues. DNA of the CDR3: TGTGCCAGCAGTTACTCATCCGGACAACCGAACACTGAAGCTTTCTTT. It codes for CASSYSSGQPNTEAFF.

This chain joins TRBV7-9 and TRBJ1-2; D ambiguous. The CDR3 is made up of 11 amino acids. V shed 7 bases and J shed 3 bases, with 6 bases lying between them. CDR1 is SEHNR and CDR2 is FQNEAQ in the germline V gene (reference sequence). CDR3 DNA sequence: TGTGCCAGCAACTTGGACTATGGCTACACCTTC. Protein: CASNLDYGYTF.

This clonotype was counted ten times or more. The V gene is TRBV5-1, the J gene TRBJ1-2; 8 bases match TRBD1. Per germline, CDR1 SGHRS and CDR2 YFSETQ. V lost 4 bases, J lost 8 bases, and 7 bases stayed unmatched. The CDR3 contains 13 residues. CDR3 protein: CASSPRTGKGYTF. The CDR3 DNA is TGCGCCAGCAGCCCGCGGACAGGGAAGGGCTACACCTTC.

This clonotype was seen only a few times. The V and J genes are TRBV7-2 and TRBJ2-7; the match to TRBD1 covers 8 bases. V was clipped by 5 bases and J by 3 bases; unmatched bases: 9. CDR3 length equals 15 residues. Germline assignment: CDR1 SGHTA and CDR2 FQGNSA. CDR3 sequence reads: CASSPWTGKNYEQYF. For the CDR3, the DNA is TGTGCCAGCAGCCCCTGGACAGGGAAGAACTACGAGCAGTACTTC. The full variable domain, with the rest looked up from reference TRBV7-2 and TRBJ2-7, is GAGVSQSPSNKVTEKGKDVELRCDPISGHTALYWYRQSLGQGLEFLIYFQGNSAPDKSGLPSDRFSAERTGGSVSTLTIQRTQQEDSAVYLCASSPWTGKNYEQYFGPGTRLTVT.

At least ten counts were recorded for this clonotype. The chain is built from TRBV28 and TRBJ2-3; D is ambiguous. CDR1 MDHEN and CDR2 SYDVKM come from the germline V gene. Trimming cost V 7 bases and J 1 base, with 9 bases left between them. The CDR3 has 13 amino acids. The CDR3 DNA reads as TGTGCCAGCAACTTGTCGGGCACAGATACGCAGTATTTT. This sequence encodes CASNLSGTDTQYF.

Many counts were recorded for this clonotype. CDR3 in DNA: TGTGCCAGCAGCCAAGTACAGGGGGCCTACGAGCAGTACTTC. The encoded protein is CASSQVQGAYEQYF. The rearrangement joins TRBV4-2 to TRBJ2-7, with 8 nucleotides matching TRBD1. The CDR3 sequence is 14 residues long. J was trimmed by 2 bases and V by 1 base; bases with no gene match: 1. CDR1 is LGHNA, CDR2 YNFKEQ, per germline.